Below, 14 T cell receptor beta chains from the same sample are listed, as sequenced in a study of blood T cell repertoires in COVID-19 (dated by TCRdb to the early 2020s). The receptor library was made with the immunoSEQ multiplex PCR assay. This immuneACCESS table, as held by TCRdb, lists in-frame sequences with V and J called but not all clones. Of the missing ones, under half trace to an unresolved V gene in checked studies; the others have no known cause. The sample contains some 52,000 clones, 65% to 90% of them found a single time. 25% to 30% of the sample is taken by the ten largest. The sequenced sample consisted of peripheral blood. The receptors were sampled from a human donor in a cohort sampled during active COVID-19.

The V gene is TRBV28, the J gene TRBJ2-7; TRBD2 aligns across 12 bases. The V segment lost 5 bases and the J segment 4 bases; nucleotides outside the gene matches: 6. CDR1 is MDHEN, CDR2 SYDVKM, per germline. CDR3 size: 15 residues. The CDR3 region is CASSPWTSGVYEQYF. Written as DNA, the CDR3 is TGTGCCAGCAGTCCCTGGACTAGCGGGGTATACGAGCAGTACTTC. Together with reference TRBV28 and TRBJ2-7, the CDR3 gives the full variable domain: DVKVTQSSRYLVKRTGEKVFLECVQDMDHENMFWYRQDPGLGLRLIYFSYDVKMKEKGDIPEGYSVSREKKERFSLILESASTNQTSMYLCASSPWTSGVYEQYFGPGTRLTVT.

The chain joins TRBV6-6 to TRBJ2-7, with 11 bases identical to TRBD1. With V trimmed by 2 bases and J by 7 bases, 1 base remained unmatched. The CDR3 is 13 residues long. Germline CDR1 and CDR2: MNHNY and SVGAGI (reference sequence). CDR3 region: CASSYRDRGEQYF. As DNA, the CDR3 is TGTGCCAGCAGTTACCGGGACAGGGGGGAGCAGTACTTC.

This chain links TRBV27 with TRBJ2-4, with TRBD1 matching 8 bases. This CDR3 has 15 amino acids. After removal of 3 bases from V and 3 bases from J, the junction contained 4 bases not matched to a gene. Germline CDR1 MNHEY, CDR2 SMNVEV (reference sequence). The CDR3 DNA is TGTGCCAGCAGTTTCGCAGGACAGGGCAAAAACATTCAGTACTTC. It encodes CASSFAGQGKNIQYF.

V gene TRBV3-1 (or the pseudogene TRBV3-2) combines with J gene TRBJ2-1; a weak D match, TRBD2 (6 bases). Germline values: CDR1 LGHDT, CDR2 YNNKEL (reference sequence). The V end lost 1 base, the J end lost 9 bases, and 10 bases lay between the germline ends. This CDR3 has 13 amino acids. CDR3 nucleotides: TGTGCCAGCAGCCAAGGGTGGGGAGGTGAGCAGTTCTTC. Residues: CASSQGWGGEQFF.

CDR3 nucleotide sequence: TGTGCCAGCAGGGAACTAGCGGGATATTCCGAGCAGTACTTC. It yields the protein CASRELAGYSEQYF. The chain combines TRBV27 with TRBJ2-7; 10 bases line up with TRBD2. The CDR3 sequence is 14 residues long. Germline V lookup: CDR1 MNHEY, CDR2 SMNVEV (reference sequence). V was clipped by 6 bases and J by 6 bases; unmatched bases: 8.

DNA for the CDR3: TGTGCCAGCAGTTACCGGCAGGGGGGTTCACCCCTCCACTTT. Translation gives CASSYRQGGSPLHF. The chain links TRBV6-6 to TRBJ1-6, with 7 bases matching TRBD1. With 2 bases clipped from V and 9 bases from J, the junction kept 4 bases outside the gene matches. There are 14 residues in the CDR3. Germline lookup yields CDR1 MNHNY and CDR2 SVGAGI (reference sequence).

The chain carries TRBV6-1 and TRBJ2-5; no clear D gene. Germline lookup yields CDR1 MNHNS and CDR2 SASEGT. V was pared by 0 bases and J by 4 bases, with 9 bases between. The CDR3 runs 14 residues. CDR3 nucleotides: TGTGCCAGCAGTGAAGCCACGGAGAGAGAGACCCAGTACTTC. Its translation is CASSEATERETQYF.

This clone was recorded once. V gene TRBV5-1 combines with J gene TRBJ1-1, with D perhaps matching TRBD1 (6 bases). Per the germline V gene, CDR1 is SGHRS and CDR2 is YFSETQ. Trimming took off 4 bases at V and 1 base at J, with 8 bases between the two ends. The CDR3 is made up of 13 amino acids. The CDR3 DNA reads as TGCGCCAGCAGCAGGGGACAGAACACTGAAGCTTTCTTT. Protein: CASSRGQNTEAFF.

This clone was picked up one time. The rearrangement uses TRBV5-1 and TRBJ2-3; D perhaps matches TRBD2 (6 bases). The V end lost 6 bases, the J end lost 3 bases, and 17 bases lay between the germline ends. CDR3 length: 15 amino acids. Germline V CDR1 and CDR2: SGHRS, YFSETQ. The CDR3 nucleotides read TGCGCCAGCATCACCGGGACTGGGAAGACAGATACGCAGTATTTT. Encoded protein: CASITGTGKTDTQYF. The complete variable domain, with remaining parts taken from reference TRBV5-1 and TRBJ2-3, reads KAGVTQTPRYLIKTRGQQVTLSCSPISGHRSVSWYQQTPGQGLQFLFEYFSETQRNKGNFPGRFSGRQFSNSRSEMNVSTLELGDSALYLCASITGTGKTDTQYFGPGTRLTVL.

The V gene is TRBV19, the J gene TRBJ2-7; 8 bases match TRBD2. J gave up 2 bases and V 5 bases, and 2 bases lay outside the gene matches. This CDR3 is 13 amino acids long. In germline, CDR1 is LNHDA, CDR2 SQIVND (reference sequence). The CDR3 DNA reads TGTGCCAGTAGTGGGCGGGAGGCCTACGAGCAGTACTTC. Translating gives CASSGREAYEQYF.

V and J are TRBV5-5 and TRBJ1-1, with 8 bases that match TRBD1. The CDR3 is 14 amino acids. V was clipped by 0 bases and J by 8 bases; unmatched bases: 6. CDR1 is SGHKS, CDR2 YYEKEE, per germline (reference sequence). The CDR3 DNA follows: TGTGCCAGCAGCTTGGAATGGACAGGGCCAGAAGCTTTCTTT. It codes for CASSLEWTGPEAFF.

The J gene is TRBJ2-1, the V gene TRBV10-2; 10 bases match TRBD1. Per germline, CDR1 WSHSY and CDR2 SAAADI. The CDR3 is made up of 16 amino acids. Losses at the gene ends were 3 bases for V and 10 bases for J; bases not matched to a gene: 12. The DNA of the CDR3 is TGCGCCAGCAGTGACCACCGGGACAGGGGTCATTTGGAGCAGTTCTTC. The encoded protein is CASSDHRDRGHLEQFF.

V and J are TRBV28 and TRBJ1-2; D gene ambiguous. The CDR3 sequence is 12 residues long. Trimming pared 7 bases from V and 7 bases from J, leaving 13 bases between. Germline CDR1 reads MDHEN; CDR2 reads SYDVKM. CDR3 amino acids: CASTITRGGYTF. In DNA, the CDR3 is TGTGCCAGCACCATAACTCGGGGTGGCTACACCTTC.

The chain uses TRBV7-2 and TRBJ2-5; 10 positions match TRBD2. V dropped 8 bases and J dropped 5; count of bases not matched to a gene: 5. CDR1 and CDR2 from the germline V gene are SGHTA and FQGNSA. CDR3 length equals 13 residues. This CDR3 is CASSLAGVETQYF. The DNA for the CDR3 is TGTGCCAGCTCCCTAGCGGGGGTGGAGACCCAGTACTTC.